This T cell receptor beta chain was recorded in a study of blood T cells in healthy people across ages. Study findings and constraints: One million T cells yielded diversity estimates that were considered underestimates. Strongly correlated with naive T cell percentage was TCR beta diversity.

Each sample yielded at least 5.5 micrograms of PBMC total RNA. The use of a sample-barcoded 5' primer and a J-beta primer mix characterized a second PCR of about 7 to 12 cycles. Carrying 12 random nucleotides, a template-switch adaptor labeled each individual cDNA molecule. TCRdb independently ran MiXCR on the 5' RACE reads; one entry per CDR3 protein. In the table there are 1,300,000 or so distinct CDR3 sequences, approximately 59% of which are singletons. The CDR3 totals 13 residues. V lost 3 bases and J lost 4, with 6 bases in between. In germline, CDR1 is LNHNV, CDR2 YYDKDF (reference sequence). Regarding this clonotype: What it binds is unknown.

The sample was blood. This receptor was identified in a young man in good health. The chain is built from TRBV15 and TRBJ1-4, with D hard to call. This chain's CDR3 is CATSRVYNEKLFF. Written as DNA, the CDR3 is TGTGCCACCAGCAGGGTGTATAATGAAAAACTGTTTTTT.